These 19 T cell receptor beta chains were all obtained from the same sample, sequenced in a study of identical twins. Each CDR3 protein is one row after TCRdb ran MiXCR on the 5' RACE reads. The sample shows some 1,700,000 distinct CDR3 sequences, about 32% of them seen only once. The material sequenced was cord blood. These receptor sequences come from a newborn girl in good health.

This clonotype was recorded once. V is TRBV20-1 and J is TRBJ1-2; D is unclear. Trimming pared 6 bases from V and 6 bases from J, leaving 17 bases between. Germline V CDR1 and CDR2: DFQATT, SNEGSKA (reference sequence). The CDR3 covers 13 residues. DNA for the CDR3: TGCAGTGCCCGGGAATCGTCGGGAAATGGCTACACCTTC. This codes for CSARESSGNGYTF.

This clonotype has only one observation. CDR3 sequence (DNA): TGTGCCTGCCAGGTTCGGGGGGCTAACTATGGCTACACCTTC. This gives the protein CACQVRGANYGYTF. J is TRBJ1-2 and V is TRBV7-2; perhaps TRBD1 as D (5 bases). Trimming stripped 11 bases from V and 0 bases from J, with 16 bases between. Per germline, CDR1 SGHTA and CDR2 FQGNSA. The CDR3 loop spans 14 amino acids.

This chain connects TRBV6-1 to TRBJ2-1, with D tentatively TRBD2 (6 bases). Germline CDR1 reads MNHNS; CDR2 reads SASEGT. The V gene lost 0 bases and the J gene lost 4 bases, with 10 bases spanning the gap. The CDR3 length is 15 residues. The CDR3 nucleotides read TGTGCCAGCAGTGAAGCCCGGGAGTTGTACAATGAGCAGTTCTTC. This encodes CASSEARELYNEQFF.

This chain joins TRBV15 and TRBJ2-1, with TRBD1 identical over 7 bases. V shed 4 bases, J shed 2 bases, and the junction held 8 bases outside the gene matches. There are 16 residues in the CDR3. Germline V gives CDR1 LNHNV, CDR2 YYDKDF (reference sequence). DNA for the CDR3: TGTGCCACCAGCACCTCATCCGGGACAGCCTACAATGAGCAGTTCTTC. Its translation: CATSTSSGTAYNEQFF. Drawing the rest from reference TRBV15 and TRBJ2-1, the complete variable domain is DAMVIQNPRYQVTQFGKPVTLSCSQTLNHNVMYWYQQKSSQAPKLLFHYYDKDFNNEADTPDNFQSRRPNTSFCFLDIRSPGLGDTAMYLCATSTSSGTAYNEQFFGPGTRLTVL.

A remark on this clonotype: Possible read error: a much larger clone is one base away. The gene calls are TRBV6-5 and TRBJ2-5; maybe TRBD2 (6 bases). The assigned J gene may be wrong: the sequence end matches TRBJ2-7 better. Per germline, CDR1 MNHEY and CDR2 SVGAGI. The CDR3 length is 16 residues. The CDR3 region is CASSSPAGGNMDEQYF. The CDR3 DNA reads as TGTGCCAGCAGTTCCCCCGCCGGGGGTAATATGGACGAGCAGTACTTC.

V usage is TRBV7-2 and J usage is TRBJ1-5; unclear D gene. The CDR3 length is 15 residues. Germline V gene sequence: CDR1 SGHTA, CDR2 FQGNSA. Trimming stripped 5 bases from V and 4 bases from J, with 15 bases between. As DNA, the CDR3 is TGTGCCAGCAGCCCACAATTGGGGAGAAATCAGCCCCAGCATTTT. Translated, it gives CASSPQLGRNQPQHF.

The table lists this clonotype with a few counts. The chain couples TRBV7-2 to TRBJ1-5, with TRBD1 identical over 10 bases. The germline V gene has CDR1 SGHTA and CDR2 FQGNSA. The length of the CDR3 is 16 residues. V was pared by 3 bases and J by 3 bases, with 5 bases of the junction left unmatched. This CDR3 is CASSFSGTGVNQPQHF. In DNA form, the CDR3 reads TGTGCCAGCAGCTTTTCCGGGACAGGGGTCAATCAGCCCCAGCATTTT.

This clonotype was picked up a small number of times. J is TRBJ2-5 and V is TRBV18, with 10 bases matching TRBD1. CDR1 and CDR2 (germline): KGHSH, LQKENI. The CDR3 is 15 amino acids. With V trimmed by 4 bases and J by 11 bases, 13 bases remained unmatched. The CDR3 coding sequence is TGTGCCAGCTCACGTCCGGGACAGGGGAAAATTGGGCAGTACTTC. This gives the protein CASSRPGQGKIGQYF.

This clonotype was seen a few times. The J gene is TRBJ1-2, the V gene TRBV10-3; D might be TRBD1 (5 bases). CDR3 length: 15 amino acids. Per germline, CDR1 ENHRY and CDR2 SYGVKD. Trimming cost V 2 bases and J 0 bases, with 10 bases left between them. This CDR3 is CAISEMGPANYGYTF. The CDR3 nucleotides are TGTGCCATCAGTGAGATGGGGCCAGCTAACTATGGCTACACCTTC.

In its sample, this clonotype was seen many times. The V and J genes are TRBV28 and TRBJ2-1, with 10 positions matching TRBD2. The germline gives CDR1 MDHEN, CDR2 SYDVKM. The CDR3 sequence is 15 residues long. V lost 3 bases, J lost 6 bases, and 5 bases stayed unmatched. The CDR3 is CASSFQLAGSNEQFF. In DNA, the CDR3 is TGTGCCAGCAGTTTCCAACTAGCGGGGTCCAATGAGCAGTTCTTC.

CDR3 in DNA: TGTGCGTGTGGGTCCCACACCGGGGAGCTGTTTTTT. This encodes CACGSHTGELFF. The V and J genes are TRBV2 and TRBJ2-2; no clear D gene. CDR3 size: 12 residues. Germline CDR1 SNHLY, CDR2 FYNNEI.

This chain uses TRBV6-1 with TRBJ2-4; D remains unclear. Gene TRBJ2-7 matches the end of the DNA better, so the J call may be wrong. The CDR3 contains 15 residues. In germline, CDR1 is MNHNS, CDR2 SASEGT. CDR3 nucleotides: TGTGCCAGCAGTGAAGCCCCCCTACTAACCTACGAGCAGTACTTC. Its translation: CASSEAPLLTYEQYF.

The chain couples TRBV20-1 to TRBJ2-3; 7 bases fit TRBD2. CDR1 and CDR2 (germline): DFQATT, SNEGSKA (reference sequence). The V segment lost 4 bases and the J segment 2 bases; nucleotides outside the gene matches: 6. The CDR3 sequence is 14 residues long. CDR3 loop: CSAKRDYYTDTQYF. Written as DNA, the CDR3 is TGCAGTGCTAAACGGGACTACTACACAGATACGCAGTATTTT.

The chain couples TRBV18 to TRBJ2-1, with 11 bases matching TRBD2. Per germline, CDR1 KGHSH and CDR2 LQKENI. This CDR3 spans 16 amino acids. V lost 0 bases, J lost 6 bases, and 4 bases stayed unmatched. CDR3 DNA: TGTGCCAGCTCACCACCGGTTAGCGGGAGGGGCAATGAGCAGTTCTTC. This gives the protein CASSPPVSGRGNEQFF.

This clonotype was seen a few times. The rearrangement uses TRBV7-9 and TRBJ2-3, with D possibly being TRBD2 (7 bases). This CDR3 is 13 amino acids long. Deletions cut 10 bases from V and 5 bases from J, with 16 bases between. Germline V gene sequence: CDR1 SEHNR, CDR2 FQNEAQ (reference sequence). CDR3 loop: CATLGGAGDTQYF. Here the CDR3 DNA reads TGTGCCACCCTTGGGGGGGCTGGAGATACGCAGTATTTT.

The genes are TRBV12-3 or TRBV12-4 and TRBJ1-6; D is undetermined. The V end lost 6 bases, the J end lost 7 bases, and 10 bases lay between the germline ends. The CDR3 extends over 13 amino acids. The CDR3: CASSPHWNSPLHF. The CDR3 bases are TGTGCCAGCAGCCCCCATTGGAATTCACCCCTCCACTTT.

The CDR3 reads CSARIQGGVNYGYTF. CDR3 bases: TGCAGTGCTAGGATTCAGGGGGGGGTTAACTATGGCTACACCTTC. The genes are TRBV20-1 and TRBJ1-2, with 7 bases that match TRBD1. This CDR3 region has 15 residues. Germline V gene sequence: CDR1 DFQATT, CDR2 SNEGSKA (reference sequence). Unmatched junction bases numbered 8, after V lost 3 bases and J lost 1 base.

This clonotype was counted only a few times. The chain combines TRBV12-5 with TRBJ2-5, with TRBD2 identical over 7 bases. V was pared by 1 base and J by 11 bases, with 7 bases of the junction left unmatched. Germline-derived CDR1 and CDR2 are LGHNT and FRNRAP. The CDR3 length is 13 residues. CDR3 nucleotide sequence: TGTGCTAGTGGTTTGGGACTAGCTAAAGAGCAGTACTTC. Translated: CASGLGLAKEQYF. Based on the CDR3 plus reference TRBV12-5 and TRBJ2-5, the full variable domain is DARVTQTPRHKVTEMGQEVTMRCQPILGHNTVFWYRQTMMQGLELLAYFRNRAPLDDSGMPKDRFSAEMPDATLATLKIQPSEPRDSAVYFCASGLGLAKEQYFGPGTRLLVL.

Only a few counts were recorded for this clonotype. The V gene is TRBV9, the J gene TRBJ2-5; D might be TRBD1 (5 bases). V was trimmed by 6 bases and J by 4 bases, leaving 16 bases between them. The CDR3 covers 14 residues. CDR1 and CDR2 from the germline V gene are SGDLS and YYNGEE. CDR3: CASTQNQGGETQYF. CDR3 bases: TGTGCCAGCACCCAAAACCAGGGCGGAGAGACCCAGTACTTC.